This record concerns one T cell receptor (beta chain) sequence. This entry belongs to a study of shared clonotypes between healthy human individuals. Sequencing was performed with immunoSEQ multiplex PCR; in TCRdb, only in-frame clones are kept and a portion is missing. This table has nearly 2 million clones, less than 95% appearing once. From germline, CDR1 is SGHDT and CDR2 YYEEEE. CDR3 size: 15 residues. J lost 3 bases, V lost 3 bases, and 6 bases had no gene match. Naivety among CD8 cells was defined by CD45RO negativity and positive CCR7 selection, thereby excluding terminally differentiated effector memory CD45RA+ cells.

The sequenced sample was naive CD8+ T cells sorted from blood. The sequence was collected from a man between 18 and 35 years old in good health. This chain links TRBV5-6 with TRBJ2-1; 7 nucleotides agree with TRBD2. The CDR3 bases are TGTGCCAGCAGCTCGCTGACTAGCCTCTACAATGAGCAGTTCTTC. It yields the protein CASSSLTSLYNEQFF.